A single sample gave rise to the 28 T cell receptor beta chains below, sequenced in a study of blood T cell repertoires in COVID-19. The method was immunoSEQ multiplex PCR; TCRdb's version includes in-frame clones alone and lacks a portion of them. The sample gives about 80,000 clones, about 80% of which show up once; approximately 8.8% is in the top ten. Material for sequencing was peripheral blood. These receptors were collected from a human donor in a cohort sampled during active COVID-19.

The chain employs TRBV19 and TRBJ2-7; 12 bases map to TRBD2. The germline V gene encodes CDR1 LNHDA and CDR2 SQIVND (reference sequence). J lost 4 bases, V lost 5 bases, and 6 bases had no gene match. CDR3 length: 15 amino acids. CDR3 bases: TGTGCCAGTAGTCGAGGGACTAGCGGGCAGTACGAGCAGTACTTC. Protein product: CASSRGTSGQYEQYF.

CDR3 sequence (DNA): TGTGCCAGCAGCCGAGGGGACGAGGGGGCCTACGAGCAGTACTTC. Protein sequence: CASSRGDEGAYEQYF. The chain carries TRBV28 and TRBJ2-7, with D maybe TRBD1 (6 bases). V dropped 6 bases and J dropped 2 bases, with 17 bases sitting between them. The CDR3 contains 15 residues. Looked up from germline, CDR1 is MDHEN and CDR2 is SYDVKM. Full variable domain (rest looked up from reference TRBV28 and TRBJ2-7): DVKVTQSSRYLVKRTGEKVFLECVQDMDHENMFWYRQDPGLGLRLIYFSYDVKMKEKGDIPEGYSVSREKKERFSLILESASTNQTSMYLCASSRGDEGAYEQYFGPGTRLTVT.

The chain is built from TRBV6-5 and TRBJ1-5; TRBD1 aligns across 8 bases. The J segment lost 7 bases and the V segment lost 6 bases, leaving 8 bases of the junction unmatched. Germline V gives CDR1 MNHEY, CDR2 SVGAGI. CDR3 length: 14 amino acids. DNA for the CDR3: TGTGCCAGCAGCGCCCAGGGGGCGCGGCAGCCCCAGCATTTT. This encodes CASSAQGARQPQHF.

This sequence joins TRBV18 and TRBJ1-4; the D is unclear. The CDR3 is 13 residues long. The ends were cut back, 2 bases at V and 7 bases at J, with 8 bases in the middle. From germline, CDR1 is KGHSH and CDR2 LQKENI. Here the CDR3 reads CASSPISGEKLFF. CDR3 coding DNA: TGTGCCAGCTCACCAATATCCGGTGAAAAACTGTTTTTT.

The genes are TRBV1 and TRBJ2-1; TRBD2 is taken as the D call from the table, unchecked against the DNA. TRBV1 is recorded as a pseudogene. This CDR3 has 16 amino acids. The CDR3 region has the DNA TGCACCAGCAGCCAAGTATGGACTAGCGGGAGGAGTGAGCAGTTCTTC. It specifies CTSSQVWTSGRSEQFF.

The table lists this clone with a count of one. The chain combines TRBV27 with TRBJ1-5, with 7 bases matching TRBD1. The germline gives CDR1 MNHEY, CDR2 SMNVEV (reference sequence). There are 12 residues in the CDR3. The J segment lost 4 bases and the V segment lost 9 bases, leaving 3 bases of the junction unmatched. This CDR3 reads CASGTENQPQHF. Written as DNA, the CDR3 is TGTGCCAGTGGGACAGAAAATCAGCCCCAGCATTTT.

CDR3: CASSLSPGQGQSGANVLTF. The CDR3 DNA reads TGTGCCAGCAGCCTATCCCCGGGACAGGGCCAATCTGGGGCCAACGTCCTGACTTTC. The chain recombines TRBV2 with TRBJ2-6, with 9 bases matching TRBD1. CDR1 is SNHLY and CDR2 is FYNNEI in the germline V gene. J was trimmed by 1 base and V by 6 bases; bases with no gene match: 13. The CDR3 spans 19 residues.

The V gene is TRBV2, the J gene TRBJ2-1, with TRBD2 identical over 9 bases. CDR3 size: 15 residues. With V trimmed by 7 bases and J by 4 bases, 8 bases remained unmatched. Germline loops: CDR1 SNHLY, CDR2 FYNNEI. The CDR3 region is CASTSASGIYNEQFF. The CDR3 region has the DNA TGTGCCAGCACGAGTGCTAGCGGGATATACAATGAGCAGTTCTTC.

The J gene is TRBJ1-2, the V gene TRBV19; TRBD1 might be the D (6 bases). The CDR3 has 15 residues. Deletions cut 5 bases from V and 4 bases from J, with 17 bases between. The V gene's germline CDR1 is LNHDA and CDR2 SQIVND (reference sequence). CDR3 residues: CASSATHRDSYGYTF. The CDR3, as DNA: TGTGCCAGTAGTGCCACCCACAGGGATAGCTATGGCTACACCTTC.

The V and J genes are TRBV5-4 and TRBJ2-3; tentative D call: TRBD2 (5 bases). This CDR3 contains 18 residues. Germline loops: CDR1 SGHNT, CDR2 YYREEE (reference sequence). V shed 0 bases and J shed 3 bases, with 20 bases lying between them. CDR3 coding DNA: TGTGCCAGCAGCTTGGCATATGGGCTAGCTAATCCGACAGATACGCAGTATTTT. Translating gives CASSLAYGLANPTDTQYF.

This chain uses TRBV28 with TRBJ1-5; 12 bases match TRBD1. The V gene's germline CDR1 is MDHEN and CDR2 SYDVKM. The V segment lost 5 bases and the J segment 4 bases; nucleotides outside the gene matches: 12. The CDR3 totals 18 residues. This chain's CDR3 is CASSGGTGGAMGNQPQHF. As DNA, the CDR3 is TGTGCCAGCAGTGGGGGGACAGGGGGCGCGATGGGAAATCAGCCCCAGCATTTT.

The CDR3 bases are TGCGCCAGCTCGCAGGGCACGGGGGGCACTGAAGCTTTCTTT. It is translated as CASSQGTGGTEAFF. V gene TRBV5-1 combines with J gene TRBJ1-1; D might be TRBD1 (5 bases). Trimming took off 7 bases at V and 4 bases at J, with 17 bases between the two ends. The CDR3 sequence is 14 residues long. The V gene's germline CDR1 is SGHRS and CDR2 YFSETQ.

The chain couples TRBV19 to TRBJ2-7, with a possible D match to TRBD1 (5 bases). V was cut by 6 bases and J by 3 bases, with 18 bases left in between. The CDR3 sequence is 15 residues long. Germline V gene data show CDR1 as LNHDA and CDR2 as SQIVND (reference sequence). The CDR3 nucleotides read TGTGCCAGTAGCCCGATGGGTACAGGAAGCTACGAGCAGTACTTC. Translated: CASSPMGTGSYEQYF.

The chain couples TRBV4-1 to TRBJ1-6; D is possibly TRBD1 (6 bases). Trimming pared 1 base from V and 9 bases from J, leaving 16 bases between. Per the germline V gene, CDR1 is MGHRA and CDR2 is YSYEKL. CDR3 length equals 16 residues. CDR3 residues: CASSQGVQGTGSPLHF. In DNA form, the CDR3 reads TGCGCCAGCAGCCAAGGGGTTCAGGGGACGGGTTCACCCCTCCACTTT.

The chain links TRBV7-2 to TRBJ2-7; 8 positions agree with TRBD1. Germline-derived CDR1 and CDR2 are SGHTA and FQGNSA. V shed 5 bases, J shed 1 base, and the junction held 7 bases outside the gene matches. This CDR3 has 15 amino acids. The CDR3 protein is CASSPGQAISYEQYF. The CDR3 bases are TGTGCCAGCAGCCCGGGACAGGCAATTTCCTACGAGCAGTACTTC.

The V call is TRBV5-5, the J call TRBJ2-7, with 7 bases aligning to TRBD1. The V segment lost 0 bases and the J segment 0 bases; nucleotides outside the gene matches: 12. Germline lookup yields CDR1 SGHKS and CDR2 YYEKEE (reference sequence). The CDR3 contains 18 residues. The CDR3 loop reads CASSLGGGGQAFSYEQYF. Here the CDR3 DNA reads TGTGCCAGCAGCTTGGGTGGAGGCGGACAGGCGTTCTCCTACGAGCAGTACTTC.

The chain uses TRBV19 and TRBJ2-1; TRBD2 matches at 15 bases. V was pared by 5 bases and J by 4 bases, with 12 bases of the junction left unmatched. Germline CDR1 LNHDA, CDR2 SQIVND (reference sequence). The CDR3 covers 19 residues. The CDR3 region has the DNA TGTGCCAGTAGTGCCGGACTAGCGGGGGGGCGGAGGGATTACAATGAGCAGTTCTTC. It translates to CASSAGLAGGRRDYNEQFF.

The CDR3 protein is CASSLAGASGQTDTQYF. Here the CDR3 DNA reads TGTGCCAGCAGCTTAGCTGGGGCTAGCGGGCAGACCGATACGCAGTATTTT. The chain has TRBV7-9 and TRBJ2-3, with 8 bases lining up with TRBD2. J was trimmed by 6 bases and V by 0 bases; bases with no gene match: 11. Germline V CDR1 and CDR2: SEHNR, FQNEAQ (reference sequence). The CDR3 contains 17 residues.

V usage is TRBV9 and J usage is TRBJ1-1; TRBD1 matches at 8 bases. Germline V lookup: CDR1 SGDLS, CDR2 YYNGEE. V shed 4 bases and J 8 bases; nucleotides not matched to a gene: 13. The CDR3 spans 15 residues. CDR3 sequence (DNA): TGTGCCAGCAGCAATCGACAGGGGCCCCGGGGAGAAGCTTTCTTT. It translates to CASSNRQGPRGEAFF.

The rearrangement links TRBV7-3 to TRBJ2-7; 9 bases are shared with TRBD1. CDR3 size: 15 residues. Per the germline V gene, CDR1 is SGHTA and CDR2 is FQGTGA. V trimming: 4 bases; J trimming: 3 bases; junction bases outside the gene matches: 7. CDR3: CASSSPGQGLYEQYF. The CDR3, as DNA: TGTGCCAGCAGCTCTCCGGGACAGGGCCTCTACGAGCAGTACTTC.

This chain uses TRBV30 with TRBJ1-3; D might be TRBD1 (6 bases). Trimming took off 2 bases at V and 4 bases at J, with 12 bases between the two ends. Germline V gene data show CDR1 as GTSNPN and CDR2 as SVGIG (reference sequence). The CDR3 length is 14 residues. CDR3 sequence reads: CAWSSGAEGNTIYF. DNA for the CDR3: TGTGCCTGGAGTTCAGGGGCGGAAGGAAACACCATATATTTT.

The DNA of the CDR3 is TGTGCCAGCAGTTTGAACAGGGAACACATATATTTT. Translation: CASSLNREHIYF. This chain uses TRBV2 with TRBJ1-3; perhaps TRBD1 as D (6 bases). With 5 bases removed from V and 12 bases from J, the gap between germline ends came to 14 bases. The length of the CDR3 is 12 residues. Germline loops: CDR1 SNHLY, CDR2 FYNNEI.

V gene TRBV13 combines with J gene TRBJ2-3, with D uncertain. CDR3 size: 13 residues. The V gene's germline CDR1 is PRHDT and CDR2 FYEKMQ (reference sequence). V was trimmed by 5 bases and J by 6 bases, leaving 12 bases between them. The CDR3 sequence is CASSAFEADTQYF. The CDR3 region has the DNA TGTGCCAGCAGCGCCTTTGAGGCGGATACGCAGTATTTT.

CDR3 coding DNA: TGTGCCAGCACTGGGACAGGGGGCTATAGCAATCAGCCCCAGCATTTT. Amino acid sequence: CASTGTGGYSNQPQHF. This chain joins TRBV28 and TRBJ1-5; 12 positions match TRBD1. Germline-derived CDR1 and CDR2 are MDHEN and SYDVKM. J gave up 0 bases and V 7 bases, and 4 bases lay outside the gene matches. The CDR3 loop spans 16 amino acids.

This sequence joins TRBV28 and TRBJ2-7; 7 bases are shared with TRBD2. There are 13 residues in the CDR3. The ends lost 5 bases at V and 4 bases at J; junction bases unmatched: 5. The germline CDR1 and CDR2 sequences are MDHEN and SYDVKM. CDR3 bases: TGTGCCAGCAGTCACACTAGCGCGTACGAGCAGTACTTC. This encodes CASSHTSAYEQYF.

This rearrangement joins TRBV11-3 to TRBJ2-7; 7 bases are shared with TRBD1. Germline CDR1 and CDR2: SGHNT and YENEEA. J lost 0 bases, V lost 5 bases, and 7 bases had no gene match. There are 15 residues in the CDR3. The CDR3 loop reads CASSPDRVFSYEQYF. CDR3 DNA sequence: TGTGCCAGCAGCCCAGACAGGGTTTTCTCCTACGAGCAGTACTTC.

The CDR3 is CASSIGGRVTEAFF. The CDR3 DNA is TGTGCCAGTAGTATCGGGGGGCGGGTCACTGAAGCTTTCTTT. The chain combines TRBV19 with TRBJ1-1; D may be TRBD1 (6 bases). The CDR3 runs 14 residues. CDR1 and CDR2 (germline): LNHDA, SQIVND (reference sequence). The V and J ends lost 3 bases and 4 bases respectively, with 12 bases between them.

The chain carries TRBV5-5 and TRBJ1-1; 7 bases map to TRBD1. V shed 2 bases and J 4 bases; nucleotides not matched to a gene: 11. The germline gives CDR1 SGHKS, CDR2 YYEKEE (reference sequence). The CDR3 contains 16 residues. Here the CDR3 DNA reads TGTGCCAGCAGCTTCTACCCGACAGGGAAGGGCACTGAAGCTTTCTTT. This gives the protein CASSFYPTGKGTEAFF.